What follows is one T cell receptor (beta chain) and its context. Its antigen is not identified. The record originates from a study of shared clonotypes between healthy human individuals. Regarding the study as a whole: Approximately 5% was the fraction of naive CD4 clonotypes found shared across several donors.

Sorted subsets were amplified in replicate PCRs using 200 ng DNA, tens of thousands of T cell genomes. The method was immunoSEQ multiplex PCR; TCRdb's version includes in-frame clones alone and lacks a portion of them. The sample lists hundreds of thousands of clones, more than 60% occurring once. Per the germline V gene, CDR1 is SGHTA and CDR2 is FQGNSA. CDR3 length: 15 residues. Trimming left V 2 bases short and J 10 bases short, with 15 bases between. Specimen: memory CD4+ T cells sorted from blood. As to subset: CD45RA-negative fraction. The sequence derives from a man aged 25-45 years in good health. The chain combines TRBV7-2 with TRBJ1-6, with D perhaps matching TRBD1 (5 bases). The CDR3 coding sequence is TGTGCCAGCAGCTTACTGGGCAGGGCGCAATCACCCCTCCACTTT. Protein: CASSLLGRAQSPLHF.